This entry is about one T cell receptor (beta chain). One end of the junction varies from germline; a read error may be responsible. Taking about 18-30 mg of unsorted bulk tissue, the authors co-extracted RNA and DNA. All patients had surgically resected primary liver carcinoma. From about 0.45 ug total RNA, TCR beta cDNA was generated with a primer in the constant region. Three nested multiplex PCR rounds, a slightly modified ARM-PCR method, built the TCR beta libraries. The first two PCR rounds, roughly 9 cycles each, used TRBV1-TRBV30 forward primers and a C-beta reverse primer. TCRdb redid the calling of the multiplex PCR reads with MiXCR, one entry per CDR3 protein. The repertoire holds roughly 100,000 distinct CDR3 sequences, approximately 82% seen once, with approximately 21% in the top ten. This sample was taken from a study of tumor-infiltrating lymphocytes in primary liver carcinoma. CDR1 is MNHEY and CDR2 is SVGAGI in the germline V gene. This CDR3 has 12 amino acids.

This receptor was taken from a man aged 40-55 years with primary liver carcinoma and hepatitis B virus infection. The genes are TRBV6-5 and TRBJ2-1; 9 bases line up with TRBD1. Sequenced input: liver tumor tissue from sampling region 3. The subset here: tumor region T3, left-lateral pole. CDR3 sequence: CVSRQGGKEQFF. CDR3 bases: TGTGTCAGCAGACAGGGGGGGAAAGAGCAGTTCTTC.